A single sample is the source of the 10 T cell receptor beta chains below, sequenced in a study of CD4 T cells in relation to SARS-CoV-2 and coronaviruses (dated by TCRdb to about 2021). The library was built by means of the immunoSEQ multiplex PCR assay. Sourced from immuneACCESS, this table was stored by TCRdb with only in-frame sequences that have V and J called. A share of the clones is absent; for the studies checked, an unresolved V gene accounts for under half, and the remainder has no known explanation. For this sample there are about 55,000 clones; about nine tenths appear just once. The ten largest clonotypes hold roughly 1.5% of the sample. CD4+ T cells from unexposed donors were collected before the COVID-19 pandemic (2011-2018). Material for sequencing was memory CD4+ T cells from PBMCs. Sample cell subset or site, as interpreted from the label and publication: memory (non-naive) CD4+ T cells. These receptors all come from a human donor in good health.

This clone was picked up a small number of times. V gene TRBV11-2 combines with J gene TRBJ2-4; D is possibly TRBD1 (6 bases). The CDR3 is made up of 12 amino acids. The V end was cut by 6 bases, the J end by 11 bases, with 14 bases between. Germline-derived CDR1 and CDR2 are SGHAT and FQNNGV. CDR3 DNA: TGTGCCAGCAGTCGAGACAGGAGCCTTCAGTACTTC. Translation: CASSRDRSLQYF.

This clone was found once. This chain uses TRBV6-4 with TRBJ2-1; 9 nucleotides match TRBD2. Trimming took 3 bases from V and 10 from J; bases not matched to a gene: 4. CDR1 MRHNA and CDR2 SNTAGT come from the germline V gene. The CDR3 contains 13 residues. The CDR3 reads CASSELAGLEQFF. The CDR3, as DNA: TGTGCCAGCAGTGAGCTAGCGGGACTCGAGCAGTTCTTC.

CDR3 coding DNA: TGTGCCACCAGTGTCCGGACTAGCGGAACCTACAATGAGCAGTTCTTC. This sequence encodes CATSVRTSGTYNEQFF. The chain couples TRBV24-1 to TRBJ2-1, with 10 bases fitting TRBD2. CDR1 and CDR2 (germline): KGHDR, SFDVKD. V lost 5 bases, J lost 2 bases, and 5 bases stayed unmatched. The CDR3 extends over 16 amino acids.

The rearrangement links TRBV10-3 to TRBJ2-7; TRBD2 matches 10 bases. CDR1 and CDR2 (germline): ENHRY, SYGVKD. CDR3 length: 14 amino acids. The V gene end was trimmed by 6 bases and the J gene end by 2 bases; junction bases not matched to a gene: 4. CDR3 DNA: TGTGCCATCAGCGGGACTAGCGAGGCCTACGAGCAGTACTTC. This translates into CAISGTSEAYEQYF.

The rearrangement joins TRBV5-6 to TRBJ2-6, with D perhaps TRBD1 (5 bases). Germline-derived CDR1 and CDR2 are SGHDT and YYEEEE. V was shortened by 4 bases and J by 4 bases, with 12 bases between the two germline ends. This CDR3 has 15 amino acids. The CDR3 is CASSTGDLGANVLTF. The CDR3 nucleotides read TGTGCCAGCAGCACAGGTGATCTCGGGGCCAACGTCCTGACTTTC.

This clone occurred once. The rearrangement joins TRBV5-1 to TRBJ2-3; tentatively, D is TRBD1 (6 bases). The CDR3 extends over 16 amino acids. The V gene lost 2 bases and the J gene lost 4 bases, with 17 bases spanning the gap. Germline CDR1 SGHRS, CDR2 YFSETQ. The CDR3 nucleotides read TGCGCCAGCAGCTTACACAGGGTATCCAAGGCAGATACGCAGTATTTT. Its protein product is CASSLHRVSKADTQYF.

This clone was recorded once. CDR3 region: CASKNRDSKETQYF. The CDR3 DNA sequence: TGTGCCAGTAAGAACCGGGACAGTAAAGAGACCCAGTACTTC. This rearrangement joins TRBV19 to TRBJ2-5, with 7 bases identical to TRBD1. The CDR3 runs to 14 residues. Looked up from germline, CDR1 is LNHDA and CDR2 is SQIVND (reference sequence). J gave up 3 bases and V 7 bases, and 8 bases lay outside the gene matches.

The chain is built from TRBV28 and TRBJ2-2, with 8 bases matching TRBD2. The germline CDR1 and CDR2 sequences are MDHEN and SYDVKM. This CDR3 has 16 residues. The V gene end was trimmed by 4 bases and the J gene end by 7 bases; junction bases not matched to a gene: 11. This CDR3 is CASSSASGSLFGELFF. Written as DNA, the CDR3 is TGTGCCAGCAGTTCTGCGAGCGGGAGTCTCTTCGGGGAGCTGTTTTTT.

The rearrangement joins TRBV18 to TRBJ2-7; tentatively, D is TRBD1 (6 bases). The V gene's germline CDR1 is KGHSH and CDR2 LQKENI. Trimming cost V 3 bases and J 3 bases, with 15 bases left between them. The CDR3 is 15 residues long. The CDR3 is CASSPLTGPNYEQYF. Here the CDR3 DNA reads TGTGCCAGCTCACCCCTGACAGGACCCAACTACGAGCAGTACTTC.

DNA for the CDR3: TGTGCCAGCAAAAAACAGGGAGCAACCTACGAGCAGTACTTC. It is translated as CASKKQGATYEQYF. The chain employs TRBV28 and TRBJ2-7; D possibly corresponds to TRBD1 (6 bases). Looked up from germline, CDR1 is MDHEN and CDR2 is SYDVKM. The V end lost 7 bases, the J end lost 2 bases, and 15 bases lay between the germline ends. The CDR3 is 14 amino acids.